This TCR beta chain was observed in a study of cytomegalovirus exposure and HLA in healthy donors. Only in-frame clones appear in the TCRdb table, and some are missing; sequencing was by immunoSEQ multiplex PCR. The profile shows about 240,000 clones, approximately 86% of them singletons. Study-wide results and limits: The study designated 150 or so TCR beta chains cytomegalovirus-associated.

On this clone: Its cognate antigen is unknown.

The germline V gene has CDR1 GTSNPN and CDR2 SVGIG (reference sequence). The CDR3 is made up of 16 amino acids. The ends lost 3 bases at V and 1 base at J; junction bases unmatched: 5. The sequence was collected from a woman aged 25 to 45 in good health and CMV-seropositive. Sequencing used PBMCs. This sequence joins TRBV30 and TRBJ2-1; 11 nucleotides align to TRBD2. The CDR3 protein is CAWSRLAGTSYNEQFF. The CDR3 coding sequence is TGTGCCTGGAGCCGACTAGCGGGAACTTCCTACAATGAGCAGTTCTTC.